The T cell receptor (beta chain) described here comes from a study of blood T cell repertoires in COVID-19. This table comes from immunoSEQ multiplex PCR, and its TCRdb copy is limited to in-frame clones, with some not included. The profile shows approximately 460,000 clones, 89% of them singletons. V was trimmed by 0 bases and J by 2 bases, leaving 11 bases between them. The CDR3 length is 16 residues. Germline V gene lookup returns CDR1 KGHSH and CDR2 LQKENI. Sequencing was carried out using peripheral blood. J is TRBJ2-1 and V is TRBV18; D gene unclear. This receptor was taken from a young man with COVID-19, enrolled during active disease. In DNA, the CDR3 is TGTGCCAGCTCACCACCGCGGAGTCGGGCCTACAATGAGCAGTTCTTC. This codes for CASSPPRSRAYNEQFF.